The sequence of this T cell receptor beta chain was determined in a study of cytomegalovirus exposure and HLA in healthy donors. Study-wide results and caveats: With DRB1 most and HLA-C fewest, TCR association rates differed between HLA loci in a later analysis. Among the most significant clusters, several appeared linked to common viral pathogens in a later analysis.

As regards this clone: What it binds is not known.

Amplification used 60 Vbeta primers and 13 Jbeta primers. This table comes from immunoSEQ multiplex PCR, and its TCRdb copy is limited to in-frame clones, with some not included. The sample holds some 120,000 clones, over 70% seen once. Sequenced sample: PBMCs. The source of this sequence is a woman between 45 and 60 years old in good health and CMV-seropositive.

DNA for the CDR3: TGTGCCAGCAGTTTATCTCGGACAGGGACGAATCAGCCCCAGCATTTT. Translation gives CASSLSRTGTNQPQHF. The rearrangement uses TRBV27 and TRBJ1-5, with TRBD1 matching over 8 bases. The CDR3 is 16 residues long. The germline V gene encodes CDR1 MNHEY and CDR2 SMNVEV (reference sequence). Germline trimming cut 0 bases from V and 4 bases from J; bases unmatched to any gene: 5.